These 22 T cell receptor beta chains were sequenced from one sample in a study of blood T cell repertoires in COVID-19. Some clones are missing from TCRdb's copy, which holds only in-frame ones; the method was immunoSEQ multiplex PCR. The sample consists of 85,000 to 95,000 clones, 60% to 85% of them appearing once. The sample comprised peripheral blood. These receptors were collected from a man between 70 and 80 years old with acute or convalescent COVID-19.

This sequence joins TRBV30 and TRBJ1-4; the D gene is possibly TRBD1 (5 bases). Germline assignment: CDR1 GTSNPN and CDR2 SVGIG (reference sequence). Between the trimmed V and J ends, which lost 0 bases and 8 bases, there was a span of 7 bases. The CDR3 is 12 amino acids. In nucleotides, the CDR3 is TGTGCCTGGAGTGTCACAGGAGAAAAACTGTTTTTT. Translated, it gives CAWSVTGEKLFF.

The chain combines TRBV27 with TRBJ1-1, with TRBD1 matching over 8 bases. Germline CDR1 is MNHEY and CDR2 is SMNVEV (reference sequence). V was pared by 5 bases and J by 4 bases, with 9 bases of the junction left unmatched. This CDR3 contains 15 residues. For the CDR3, the DNA is TGTGCCAGCAGTCGCGGGACAGGTTTGGGCACTGAAGCTTTCTTT. Protein sequence: CASSRGTGLGTEAFF.

The chain carries TRBV10-3 and TRBJ2-7; TRBD2 is a possible D gene (6 bases). V dropped 4 bases and J dropped 3 bases, with 16 bases sitting between them. There are 15 residues in the CDR3. Germline V gene lookup returns CDR1 ENHRY and CDR2 SYGVKD. This CDR3 is CAISGAPGVVYEQYV. CDR3 nucleotide sequence: TGTGCCATCAGTGGAGCACCGGGAGTCGTCTACGAGCAGTACGTC.

This sequence joins TRBV5-5 and TRBJ1-1; tentatively, D is TRBD1 (5 bases). Germline CDR1 and CDR2: SGHKS and YYEKEE (reference sequence). Trimming removed 0 bases at V and 7 bases at J, with 7 bases between. This CDR3 has 12 amino acids. The CDR3 nucleotides are TGTGCCAGCAGCTTGGGAACAGGTGAAGCTTTCTTT. This translates into CASSLGTGEAFF.

The V call is TRBV28, the J call TRBJ2-7, with D unresolved. CDR1 is MDHEN, CDR2 SYDVKM, per germline. V was trimmed by 5 bases and J by 4 bases, leaving 6 bases between them. The CDR3 covers 11 residues. This CDR3 is CASSPNYEQYF. In DNA form, the CDR3 reads TGTGCCAGCAGTCCAAATTACGAGCAGTACTTC. Based on the CDR3 plus reference TRBV28 and TRBJ2-7, the full variable domain is DVKVTQSSRYLVKRTGEKVFLECVQDMDHENMFWYRQDPGLGLRLIYFSYDVKMKEKGDIPEGYSVSREKKERFSLILESASTNQTSMYLCASSPNYEQYFGPGTRLTVT.

The chain links TRBV6-1 to TRBJ1-2, with a tentative D call TRBD1 (6 bases). Germline V gives CDR1 MNHNS, CDR2 SASEGT. V was trimmed by 1 base and J by 5 bases, leaving 14 bases between them. The CDR3 loop spans 15 amino acids. CDR3 sequence (DNA): TGTGCCAGCAGTGAAGGGACAGTTACTCCTTATGGCTACACCTTC. It specifies CASSEGTVTPYGYTF.

The chain joins TRBV11-3 to TRBJ1-2; D not resolved. The CDR3 runs 13 residues. Trimming removed 1 base at V and 5 bases at J, with 8 bases between. Germline V gene data show CDR1 as SGHNT and CDR2 as YENEEA. CDR3 region: CASSLVVLYGYTF. CDR3 DNA: TGTGCCAGCAGCTTAGTAGTTTTGTATGGCTACACCTTC.

The chain is built from TRBV3-1 (or the pseudogene TRBV3-2) and TRBJ1-3; tentatively, D is TRBD1 (5 bases). This CDR3 has 19 residues. The germline V gene has CDR1 LGHDT and CDR2 YNNKEL (reference sequence). Deletions cut 0 bases from V and 0 bases from J, with 18 bases between. CDR3 sequence: CASSQDLWTRPDSGNTIYF. The CDR3 DNA reads TGTGCCAGCAGCCAAGATTTATGGACACGGCCTGACTCTGGAAACACCATATATTTT.

This rearrangement joins TRBV14 to TRBJ2-3; 8 bases agree with TRBD1. The CDR3 covers 14 residues. Germline CDR1 is SGHDN and CDR2 is FVKESK. Unmatched junction bases numbered 3, after V lost 4 bases and J lost 3 bases. CDR3 residues: CASSLRQGTDTQYF. The CDR3 coding sequence is TGTGCCAGCAGCCTTCGACAGGGGACAGATACGCAGTATTTT. The variable domain in full, completed from reference TRBV14 and TRBJ2-3, reads EAGVTQFPSHSVIEKGQTVTLRCDPISGHDNLYWYRRVMGKEIKFLLHFVKESKQDESGMPNNRFLAERTGGTYSTLKVQPAELEDSGVYFCASSLRQGTDTQYFGPGTRLTVL.

The chain uses TRBV5-1 and TRBJ2-3; 7 bases are shared with TRBD2. This CDR3 contains 17 residues. Germline V gene lookup returns CDR1 SGHRS and CDR2 YFSETQ. After removal of 0 bases from V and 2 bases from J, the junction contained 9 bases not matched to a gene. The CDR3 DNA reads TGCGCCAGCAGCTTGGGGCCCGGGGGGACCAACACAGATACGCAGTATTTT. Protein: CASSLGPGGTNTDTQYF.

The chain recombines TRBV6-1 with TRBJ2-1, with 10 bases lining up with TRBD2. CDR1 is MNHNS and CDR2 is SASEGT in the germline V gene. The CDR3 is 17 residues long. V lost 0 bases, J lost 3 bases, and 5 bases stayed unmatched. CDR3 residues: CASSEARASGGYNEQFF. DNA for the CDR3: TGTGCCAGCAGTGAAGCAAGGGCTAGCGGGGGCTACAATGAGCAGTTCTTC.

The chain is built from TRBV19 and TRBJ1-3, with D perhaps TRBD1 (5 bases). Trimming cost V 3 bases and J 2 bases, with 11 bases left between them. Germline CDR1 reads LNHDA; CDR2 reads SQIVND (reference sequence). CDR3 length: 15 residues. The CDR3 region has the DNA TGTGCCAGTAGTATCCTCGACAGTACTGGAAACACCATATATTTT. It codes for CASSILDSTGNTIYF.

This clone came up a few times. This chain joins TRBV7-2 and TRBJ1-3, with D unclear. Trimming shortened V by 4 bases and J by 4 bases, and 8 bases separated the two germline ends. The CDR3 totals 13 residues. Germline-derived CDR1 and CDR2 are SGHTA and FQGNSA. The CDR3 nucleotides are TGTGCCAGCAGCTGGTCTGAGGGAAACACCATATATTTT. Its translation is CASSWSEGNTIYF.

In this sample, this clone turned up once. The CDR3 reads CASSAQQGAGSPLHF. The CDR3 DNA follows: TGTGCCAGTAGTGCTCAACAGGGGGCCGGGTCACCCCTCCACTTT. J is TRBJ1-6 and V is TRBV19; TRBD1 matches at 9 bases. The length of the CDR3 is 15 residues. In germline, CDR1 is LNHDA, CDR2 SQIVND (reference sequence). With 5 bases clipped from V and 10 bases from J, the junction kept 9 bases outside the gene matches.

V and J are TRBV10-3 and TRBJ1-1, with 9 bases identical to TRBD1. The length of the CDR3 is 14 residues. V lost 7 bases and J lost 5; bases outside the gene matches: 8. The germline V gene encodes CDR1 ENHRY and CDR2 SYGVKD. Here the CDR3 reads CAITEGQGRTEAFF. CDR3 in DNA: TGTGCCATCACCGAGGGACAGGGTAGGACTGAAGCTTTCTTT.

The rearrangement joins TRBV2 to TRBJ2-5; D is perhaps TRBD2 (6 bases). This CDR3 is 15 amino acids long. V lost 5 bases and J lost 4, with 17 bases in between. The germline V gene encodes CDR1 SNHLY and CDR2 FYNNEI. CDR3: CASSRDSGSGETQYF. The DNA of the CDR3 is TGTGCCAGCAGTCGGGACTCCGGATCAGGAGAGACCCAGTACTTC. The full variable domain, completed using reference TRBV2 and TRBJ2-5, is EPEVTQTPSHQVTQMGQEVILRCVPISNHLYFYWYRQILGQKVEFLVSFYNNEISEKSEIFDDQFSVERPDGSNFTLKIRSTKLEDSAMYFCASSRDSGSGETQYFGPGTRLLVL.

J is TRBJ1-4 and V is TRBV29-1, with D perhaps TRBD1 (5 bases). The CDR3 has 14 residues. The V gene's germline CDR1 is SQVTM and CDR2 ANQGSEA. Trimming shortened V by 4 bases and J by 8 bases, and 17 bases separated the two germline ends. DNA for the CDR3: TGCAGCGTTGGGTCGGGACTATCTGGAGAAAAACTGTTTTTT. Translating it yields CSVGSGLSGEKLFF. Combining the CDR3 with reference TRBV29-1 and TRBJ1-4 gives the whole variable domain SAVISQKPSRDICQRGTSLTIQCQVDSQVTMMFWYRQQPGQSLTLIATANQGSEATYESGFVIDKFPISRPNLTFSTLTVSNMSPEDSSIYLCSVGSGLSGEKLFFGSGTQLSVL.

CDR3 amino acids: CASSRGGQIYEQYV. The DNA for the CDR3 is TGTGCCAGCAGCCGAGGGGGACAGATCTACGAGCAGTACGTC. V and J are TRBV5-6 and TRBJ2-7; TRBD1 aligns across 7 bases. This CDR3 is built from 14 residues. Germline V gene sequence: CDR1 SGHDT, CDR2 YYEEEE. V lost 4 bases and J lost 3; bases outside the gene matches: 7.

The CDR3 here is CAWSGASGGYTDTQYF. The CDR3 nucleotides read TGTGCCTGGAGTGGGGCTAGCGGGGGTTACACAGATACGCAGTATTTT. The chain joins TRBV30 to TRBJ2-3; 10 bases are shared with TRBD2. The CDR3 loop spans 16 amino acids. Germline V gene lookup returns CDR1 GTSNPN and CDR2 SVGIG (reference sequence). V shed 1 base and J 2 bases; nucleotides not matched to a gene: 6.

The chain combines TRBV29-1 with TRBJ2-5, with 9 bases identical to TRBD2. The CDR3 is made up of 18 amino acids. Germline V gives CDR1 SQVTM, CDR2 ANQGSEA. Germline trimming cut 0 bases from V and 1 base from J; bases unmatched to any gene: 12. The CDR3, as DNA: TGCAGCGTTGAAGATCCGGGCGGGAGGGCCCCTGCCCAAGAGACCCAGTACTTC. This encodes CSVEDPGGRAPAQETQYF.

The CDR3 coding sequence is TGCGCCAGCAGCTTGGGACAGGGAGAGCAGACAGATACGCAGTATTTT. Amino acid sequence: CASSLGQGEQTDTQYF. V is TRBV5-1 and J is TRBJ2-3; 7 nucleotides align to TRBD1. This CDR3 spans 16 amino acids. Per germline, CDR1 SGHRS and CDR2 YFSETQ. V lost 0 bases to trimming and J lost 3 bases; unmatched junction nucleotides: 7.

V usage is TRBV15 and J usage is TRBJ2-3, with D perhaps matching TRBD1 (5 bases). The germline V gene has CDR1 LNHNV and CDR2 YYDKDF (reference sequence). V was trimmed by 0 bases and J by 6 bases, leaving 16 bases between them. The CDR3 length is 16 residues. Here the CDR3 reads CATSRDFREMKDTQYF. CDR3 sequence (DNA): TGTGCCACCAGCAGAGATTTCAGGGAAATGAAGGATACGCAGTATTTT. The full variable domain, in which reference TRBV15 and TRBJ2-3 provide the parts outside the CDR3, is DAMVIQNPRYQVTQFGKPVTLSCSQTLNHNVMYWYQQKSSQAPKLLFHYYDKDFNNEADTPDNFQSRRPNTSFCFLDIRSPGLGDTAMYLCATSRDFREMKDTQYFGPGTRLTVL.